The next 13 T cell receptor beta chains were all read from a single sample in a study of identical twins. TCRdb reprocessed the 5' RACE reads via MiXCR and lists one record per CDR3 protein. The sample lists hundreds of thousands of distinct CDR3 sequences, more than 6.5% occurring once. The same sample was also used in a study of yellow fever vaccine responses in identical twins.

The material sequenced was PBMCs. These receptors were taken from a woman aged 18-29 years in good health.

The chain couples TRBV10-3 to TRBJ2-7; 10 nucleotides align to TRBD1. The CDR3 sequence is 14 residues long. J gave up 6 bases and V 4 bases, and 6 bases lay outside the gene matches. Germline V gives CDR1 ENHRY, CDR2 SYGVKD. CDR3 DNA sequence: TGTGCCATCAGTGTTAGACAGGGGGCCGGCGAGCAGTACTTC. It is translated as CAISVRQGAGEQYF.

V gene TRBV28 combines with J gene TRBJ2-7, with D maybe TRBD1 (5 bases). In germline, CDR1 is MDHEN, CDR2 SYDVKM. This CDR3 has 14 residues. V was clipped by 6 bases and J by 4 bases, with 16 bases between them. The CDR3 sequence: CASRPLGREYEQYF. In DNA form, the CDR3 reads TGTGCCAGCAGGCCTCTGGGCAGGGAATACGAGCAGTACTTC.

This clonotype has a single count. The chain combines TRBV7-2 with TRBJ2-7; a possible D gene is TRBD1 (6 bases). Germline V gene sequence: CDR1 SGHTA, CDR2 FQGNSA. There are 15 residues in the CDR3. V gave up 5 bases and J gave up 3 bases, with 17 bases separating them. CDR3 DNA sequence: TGTGCCAGCAGCCCCAGGGGTTTTGGAGGCTACGAGCAGTACTTC. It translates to CASSPRGFGGYEQYF.

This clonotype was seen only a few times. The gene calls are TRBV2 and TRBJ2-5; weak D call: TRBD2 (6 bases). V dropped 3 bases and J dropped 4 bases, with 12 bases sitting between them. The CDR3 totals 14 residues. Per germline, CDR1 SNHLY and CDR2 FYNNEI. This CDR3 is CASSEWLGGETQYF. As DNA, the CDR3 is TGTGCCAGCAGTGAGTGGCTCGGGGGAGAGACCCAGTACTTC.

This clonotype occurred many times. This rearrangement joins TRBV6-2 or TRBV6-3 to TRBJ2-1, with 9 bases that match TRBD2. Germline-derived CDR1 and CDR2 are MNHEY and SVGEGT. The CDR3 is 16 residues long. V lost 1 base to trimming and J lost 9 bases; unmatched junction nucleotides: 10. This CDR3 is CASSYLAGVGAGEQFF. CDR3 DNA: TGTGCCAGCAGTTACTTAGCGGGAGTCGGGGCCGGTGAGCAGTTCTTC.

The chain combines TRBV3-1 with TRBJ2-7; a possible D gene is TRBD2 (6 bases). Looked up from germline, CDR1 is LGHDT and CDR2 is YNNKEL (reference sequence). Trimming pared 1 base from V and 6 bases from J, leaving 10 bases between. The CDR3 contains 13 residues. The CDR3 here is CASSQGTTGEQYF. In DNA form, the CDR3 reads TGTGCCAGCAGCCAAGGGACTACGGGCGAGCAGTACTTC.

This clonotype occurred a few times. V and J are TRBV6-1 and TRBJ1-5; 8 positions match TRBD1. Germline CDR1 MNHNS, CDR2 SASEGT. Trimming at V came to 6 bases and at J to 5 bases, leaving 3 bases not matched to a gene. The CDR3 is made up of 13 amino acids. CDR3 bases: TGTGCCAGCAGGGACAGGGTCGATCAGCCCCAGCATTTT. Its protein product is CASRDRVDQPQHF.

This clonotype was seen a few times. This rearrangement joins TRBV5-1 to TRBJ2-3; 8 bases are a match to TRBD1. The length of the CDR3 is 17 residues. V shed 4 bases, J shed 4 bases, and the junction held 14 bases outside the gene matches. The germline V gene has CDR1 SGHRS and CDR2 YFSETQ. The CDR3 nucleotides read TGCGCCAGCAGCCCACATAAAGACAGGGGATGGTCAGATACGCAGTATTTT. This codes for CASSPHKDRGWSDTQYF.

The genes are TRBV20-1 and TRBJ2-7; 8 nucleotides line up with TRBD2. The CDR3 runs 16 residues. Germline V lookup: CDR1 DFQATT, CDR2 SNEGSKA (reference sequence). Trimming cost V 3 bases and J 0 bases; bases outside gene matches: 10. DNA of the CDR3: TGCAGTGCTAGGGGCCTCGCGGGAGGTCGCTCCTACGAGCAGTACTTC. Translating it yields CSARGLAGGRSYEQYF.

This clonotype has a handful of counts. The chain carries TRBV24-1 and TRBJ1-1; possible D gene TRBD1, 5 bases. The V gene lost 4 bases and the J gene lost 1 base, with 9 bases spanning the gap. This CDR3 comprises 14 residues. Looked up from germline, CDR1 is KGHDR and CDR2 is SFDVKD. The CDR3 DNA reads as TGTGCCACCAGTGAGGGACGGGCGAACACTGAAGCTTTCTTT. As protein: CATSEGRANTEAFF.

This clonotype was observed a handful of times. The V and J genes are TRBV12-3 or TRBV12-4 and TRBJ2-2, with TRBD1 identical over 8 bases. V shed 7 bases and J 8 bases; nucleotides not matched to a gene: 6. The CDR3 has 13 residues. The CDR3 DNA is TGTGCCAGCACGGGACAGGTGGCTGGGGAGCTGTTTTTT. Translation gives CASTGQVAGELFF.

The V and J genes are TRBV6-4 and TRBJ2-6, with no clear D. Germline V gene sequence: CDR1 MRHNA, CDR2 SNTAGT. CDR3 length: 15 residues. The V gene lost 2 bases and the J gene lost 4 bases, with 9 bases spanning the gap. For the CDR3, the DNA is TGTGCCAGCAGTGACGTAAGGGCCGGGGCCAACGTCCTGACTTTC. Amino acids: CASSDVRAGANVLTF.

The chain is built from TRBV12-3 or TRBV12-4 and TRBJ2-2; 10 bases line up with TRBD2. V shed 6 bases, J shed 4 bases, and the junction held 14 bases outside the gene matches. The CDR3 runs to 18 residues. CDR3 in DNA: TGTGCCAGCAGACGAAGAGCCCTAGCGGGGGTCGGCACCGGGGAGCTGTTTTTT. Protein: CASRRRALAGVGTGELFF.